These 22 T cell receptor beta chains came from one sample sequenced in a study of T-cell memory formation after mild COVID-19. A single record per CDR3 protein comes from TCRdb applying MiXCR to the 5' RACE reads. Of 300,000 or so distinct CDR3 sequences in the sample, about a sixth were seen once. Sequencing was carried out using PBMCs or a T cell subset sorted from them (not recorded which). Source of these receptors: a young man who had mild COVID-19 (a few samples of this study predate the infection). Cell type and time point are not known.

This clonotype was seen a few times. The CDR3 nucleotides read TGCGCCAGCAGCTTGAGGGGACGAGCTGAAGCTTTCTTT. Amino acids: CASSLRGRAEAFF. The chain couples TRBV5-1 to TRBJ1-1; the D gene is possibly TRBD1 (5 bases). Germline V gene data show CDR1 as SGHRS and CDR2 as YFSETQ. Trimming took 1 base from V and 6 from J, leaving 10 bases between them. CDR3 length equals 13 residues. The full variable domain, completed using reference TRBV5-1 and TRBJ1-1, is KAGVTQTPRYLIKTRGQQVTLSCSPISGHRSVSWYQQTPGQGLQFLFEYFSETQRNKGNFPGRFSGRQFSNSRSEMNVSTLELGDSALYLCASSLRGRAEAFFGQGTRLTVV.

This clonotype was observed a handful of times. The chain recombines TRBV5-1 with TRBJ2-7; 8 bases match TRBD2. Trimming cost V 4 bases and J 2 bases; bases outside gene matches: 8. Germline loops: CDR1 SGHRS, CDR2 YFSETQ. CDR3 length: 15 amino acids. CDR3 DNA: TGCGCCAGCAGCCAGCAGCGGGGGACCCCCTACGAGCAGTACTTC. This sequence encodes CASSQQRGTPYEQYF.

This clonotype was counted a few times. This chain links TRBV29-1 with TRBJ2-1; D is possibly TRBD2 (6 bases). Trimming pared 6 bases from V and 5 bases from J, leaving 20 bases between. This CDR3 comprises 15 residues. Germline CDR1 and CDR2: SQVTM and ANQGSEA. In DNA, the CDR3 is TGCAGCGTGCCTCCCCTGTACGGGGGAGACAATGAGCAGTTCTTC. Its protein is CSVPPLYGGDNEQFF.

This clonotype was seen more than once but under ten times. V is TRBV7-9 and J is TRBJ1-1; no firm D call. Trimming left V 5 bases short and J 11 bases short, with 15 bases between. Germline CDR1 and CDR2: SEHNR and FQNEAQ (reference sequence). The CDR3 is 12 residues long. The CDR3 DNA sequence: TGTGCCAGCAGCCCGACCCCCTCGGCGGCTTTCTTT. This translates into CASSPTPSAAFF.

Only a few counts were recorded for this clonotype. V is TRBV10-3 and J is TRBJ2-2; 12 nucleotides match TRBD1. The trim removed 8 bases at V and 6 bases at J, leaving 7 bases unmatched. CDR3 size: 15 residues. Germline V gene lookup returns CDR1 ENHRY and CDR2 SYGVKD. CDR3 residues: CAIGGDRGRPGELFF. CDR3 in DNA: TGTGCCATCGGTGGGGACAGGGGGCGCCCCGGGGAGCTGTTTTTT.

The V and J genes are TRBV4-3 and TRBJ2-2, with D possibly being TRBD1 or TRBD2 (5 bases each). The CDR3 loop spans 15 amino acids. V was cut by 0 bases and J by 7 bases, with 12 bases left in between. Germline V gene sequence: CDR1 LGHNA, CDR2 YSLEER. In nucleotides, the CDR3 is TGCGCCAGCAGCCAAGACGAGGGGTTCTTCGGGGAGCTGTTTTTT. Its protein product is CASSQDEGFFGELFF.

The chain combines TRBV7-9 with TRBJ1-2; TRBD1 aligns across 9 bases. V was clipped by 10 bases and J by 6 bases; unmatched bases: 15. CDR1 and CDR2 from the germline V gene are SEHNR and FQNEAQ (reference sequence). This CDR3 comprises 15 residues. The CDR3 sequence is CATTGGAFTGDGYTF. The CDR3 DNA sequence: TGTGCCACGACAGGGGGTGCCTTTACGGGAGATGGCTACACCTTC.

The CDR3: CASSGSQPQHF. In DNA form, the CDR3 reads TGTGCCAGCAGTGGTTCTCAGCCCCAGCATTTT. This chain connects TRBV2 to TRBJ1-5; D not resolved. This CDR3 has 11 amino acids. Germline CDR1 SNHLY, CDR2 FYNNEI. Trimming stripped 4 bases from V and 6 bases from J, with 4 bases between.

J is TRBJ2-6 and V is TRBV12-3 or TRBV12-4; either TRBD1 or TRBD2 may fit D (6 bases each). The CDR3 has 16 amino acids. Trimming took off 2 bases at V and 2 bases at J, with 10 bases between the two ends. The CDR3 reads CASSLRGGTGANVLTF. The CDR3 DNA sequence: TGTGCCAGCAGTTTAAGAGGGGGGACTGGGGCCAACGTCCTGACTTTC.

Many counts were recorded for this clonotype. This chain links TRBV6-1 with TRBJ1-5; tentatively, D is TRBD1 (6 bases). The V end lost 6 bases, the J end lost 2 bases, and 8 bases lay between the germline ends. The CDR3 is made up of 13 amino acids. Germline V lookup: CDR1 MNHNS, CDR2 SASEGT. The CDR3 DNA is TGTGCCAGCAGGCGACAGGGCAATCAGCCCCAGCATTTT. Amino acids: CASRRQGNQPQHF.

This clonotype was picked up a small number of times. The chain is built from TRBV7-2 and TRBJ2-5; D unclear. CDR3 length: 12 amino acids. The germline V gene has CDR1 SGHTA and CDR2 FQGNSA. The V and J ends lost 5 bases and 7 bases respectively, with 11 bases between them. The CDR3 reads CASSPTEPTQYF. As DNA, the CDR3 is TGTGCCAGCAGCCCCACCGAGCCGACCCAGTACTTC.

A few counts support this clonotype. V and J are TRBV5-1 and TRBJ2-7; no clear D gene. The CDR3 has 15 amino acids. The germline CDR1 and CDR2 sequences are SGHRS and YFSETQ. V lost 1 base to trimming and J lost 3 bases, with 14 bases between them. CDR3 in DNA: TGCGCCAGCAGCTTGAGGGCAGGAGTTTTCTACGAGCAGTACTTC. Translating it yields CASSLRAGVFYEQYF.

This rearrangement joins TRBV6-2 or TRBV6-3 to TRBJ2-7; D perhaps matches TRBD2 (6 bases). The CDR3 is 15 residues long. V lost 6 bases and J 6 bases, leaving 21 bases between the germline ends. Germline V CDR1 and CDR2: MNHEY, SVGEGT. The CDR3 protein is CASRDLLGGVSEQYF. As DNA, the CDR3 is TGTGCCAGCAGGGACCTCCTTGGAGGGGTCTCCGAGCAGTACTTC.

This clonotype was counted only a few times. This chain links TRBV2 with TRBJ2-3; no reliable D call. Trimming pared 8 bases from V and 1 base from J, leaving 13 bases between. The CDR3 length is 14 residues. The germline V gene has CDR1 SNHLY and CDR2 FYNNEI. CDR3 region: CASRRLTRTDTQYF. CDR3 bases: TGTGCCAGCCGAAGGTTGACCCGCACAGATACGCAGTATTTT.

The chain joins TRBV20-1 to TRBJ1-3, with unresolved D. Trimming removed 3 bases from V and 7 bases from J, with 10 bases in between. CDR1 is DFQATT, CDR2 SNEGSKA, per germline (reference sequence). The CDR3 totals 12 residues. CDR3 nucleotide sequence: TGCAGTGCTAGTGCGGTGGTGAACACCATATATTTT. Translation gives CSASAVVNTIYF.

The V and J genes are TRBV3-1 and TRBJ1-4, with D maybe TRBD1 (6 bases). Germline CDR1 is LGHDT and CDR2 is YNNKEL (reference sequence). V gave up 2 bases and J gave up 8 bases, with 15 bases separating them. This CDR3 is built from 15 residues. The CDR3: CASSQQPGGEEKLFF. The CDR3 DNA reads TGTGCCAGCAGCCAACAGCCCGGGGGCGAAGAAAAACTGTTTTTT.

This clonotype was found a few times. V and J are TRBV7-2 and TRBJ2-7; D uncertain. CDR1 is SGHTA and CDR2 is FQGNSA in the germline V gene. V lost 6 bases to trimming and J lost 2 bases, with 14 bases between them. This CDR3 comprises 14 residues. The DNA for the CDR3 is TGTGCCAGCAGGTCTTCGGCAGGCACCTACGAGCAGTACTTC. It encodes CASRSSAGTYEQYF.

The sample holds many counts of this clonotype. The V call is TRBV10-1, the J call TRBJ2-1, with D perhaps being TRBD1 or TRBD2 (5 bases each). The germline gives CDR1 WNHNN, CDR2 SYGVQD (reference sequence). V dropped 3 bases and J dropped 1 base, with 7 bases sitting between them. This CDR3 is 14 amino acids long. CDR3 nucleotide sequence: TGCGCCAGCAGTGATTGGGGGTCCTACAATGAGCAGTTCTTC. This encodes CASSDWGSYNEQFF.

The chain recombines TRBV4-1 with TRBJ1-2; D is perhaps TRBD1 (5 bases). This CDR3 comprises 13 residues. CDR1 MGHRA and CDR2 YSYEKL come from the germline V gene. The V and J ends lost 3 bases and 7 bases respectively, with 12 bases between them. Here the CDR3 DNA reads TGCGCCAGCAGCCAGTTAGGGGTGCGTGGCTACACCTTC. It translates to CASSQLGVRGYTF.

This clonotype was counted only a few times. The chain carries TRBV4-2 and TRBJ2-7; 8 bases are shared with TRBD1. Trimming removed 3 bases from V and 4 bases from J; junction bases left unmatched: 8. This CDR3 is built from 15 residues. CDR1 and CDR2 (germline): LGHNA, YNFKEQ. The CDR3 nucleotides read TGTGCCAGCAGCCACTTGGACAGGGACGCGTACGAGCAGTACTTC. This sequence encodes CASSHLDRDAYEQYF.

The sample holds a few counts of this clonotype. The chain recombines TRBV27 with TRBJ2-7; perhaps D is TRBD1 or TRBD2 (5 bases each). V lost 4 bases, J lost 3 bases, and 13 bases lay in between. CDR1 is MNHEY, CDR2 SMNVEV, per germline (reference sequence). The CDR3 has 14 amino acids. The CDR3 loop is CASSSRGQRYEQYF. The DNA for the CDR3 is TGTGCCAGCAGTTCTCGGGGCCAACGCTACGAGCAGTACTTC.

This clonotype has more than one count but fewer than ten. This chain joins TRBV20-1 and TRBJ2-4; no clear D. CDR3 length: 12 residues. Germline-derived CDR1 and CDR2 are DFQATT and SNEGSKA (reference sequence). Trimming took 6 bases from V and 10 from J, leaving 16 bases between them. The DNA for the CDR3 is TGCAGTGCGGCTGGACCGTCCAGGATTCAGTACTTC. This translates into CSAAGPSRIQYF.